This T cell receptor (beta chain) was observed in a study of CD8 T cells in ankylosing spondylitis. General study results and limits: Reactive arthritis synovial fluid and blood previously showed some of these motif variants. Seemingly characteristic of ankylosing spondylitis blood was a TCR beta motif consisting of under 10 highly homologous variants.

A quantitative 5'-RACE method, one with molecular barcodes, was used to make TCR beta libraries. TCRdb reprocessed the 5' RACE reads via MiXCR and lists one record per CDR3 protein. This table holds some 840,000 distinct CDR3 sequences, approximately 12% found once. Germline CDR1 and CDR2: SGHKS and YYEKEE (reference sequence). The CDR3 contains 15 residues. V gave up 6 bases and J gave up 2 bases, with 14 bases separating them. In this sample, this clonotype turned up many times. The antigen remains undetermined. Input material: blood, either unsorted or a sorted T cell fraction (not recorded which). The chain is built from TRBV5-5 and TRBJ2-2; D not resolved. This sequence was found in a male donor with ankylosing spondylitis. The CDR3 coding sequence is TGTGCCAGCAAGCTTGATGGCGTTAACACCGGGGAGCTGTTTTTT. Its protein product is CASKLDGVNTGELFF.